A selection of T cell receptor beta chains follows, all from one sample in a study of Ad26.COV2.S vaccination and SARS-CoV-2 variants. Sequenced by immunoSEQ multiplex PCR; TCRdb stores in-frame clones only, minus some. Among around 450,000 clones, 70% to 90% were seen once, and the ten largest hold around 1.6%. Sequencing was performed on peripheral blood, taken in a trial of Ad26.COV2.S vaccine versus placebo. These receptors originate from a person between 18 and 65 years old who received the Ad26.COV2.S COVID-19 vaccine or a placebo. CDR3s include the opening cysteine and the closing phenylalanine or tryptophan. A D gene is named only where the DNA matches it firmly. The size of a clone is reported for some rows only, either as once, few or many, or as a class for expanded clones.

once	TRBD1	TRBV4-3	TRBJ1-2	TGCGCCAGCAGCCAAGGGACACTGACAGGGAGGGCTGGCTACACCTTC	CASSQGTLTGRAGYTF
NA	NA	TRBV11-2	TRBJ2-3	TGTGCCAGCAGCTTAGTCCCGTTAGGGGGGCCAACTAGCACAGATACGCAGTATTTT	CASSLVPLGGPTSTDTQYF
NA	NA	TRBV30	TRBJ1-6	TGTGCCGACGATGGGTGGGAATGCTCTTATTTGAAACCCCTCCACTTT	CADDGWECSYLKPLHF
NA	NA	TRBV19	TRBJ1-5	TGTGCCAGTAGTCGACCTAACTATCAGCCCCAGCATTTT	CASSRPNYQPQHF
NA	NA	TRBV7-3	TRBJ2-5	TGTGCCAGCAGCTTAAATTCCGGGGCGGGAGAGACCCAGTACTTC	CASSLNSGAGETQYF
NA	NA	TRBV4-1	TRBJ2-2	TGCGCCAGCAGCCAGGGGGAGAACACCGGGGAGCTGTTTTTT	CASSQGENTGELFF
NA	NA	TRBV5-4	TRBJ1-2	TGTGCCAGCAGGTACGACGCGGCGCGAGCTAACTATGGCTACACCTTC	CASRYDAARANYGYTF
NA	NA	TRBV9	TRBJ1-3	TGTGCCAGCAGCGGGGGTGGCTCTGGAAACACCATATATTTT	CASSGGGSGNTIYF
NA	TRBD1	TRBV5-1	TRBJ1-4	TGCGCCAGCAGCTTGGACCCCCCGCCAGGGGGGCGAATTCTAAAACTGTTTTTT	CASSLDPPPGGRILKLFF
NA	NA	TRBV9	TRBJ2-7	TGTGCCAGCAGCCCTAGCTGGGTCCCCTATTCCGACGAGCAGTACTTC	CASSPSWVPYSDEQYF
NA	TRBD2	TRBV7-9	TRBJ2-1	TGTGCCAGCGAGAGACTAGCGGTGTTTATCGACAATGAGCAGTTCTTC	CASERLAVFIDNEQFF
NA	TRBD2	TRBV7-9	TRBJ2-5	TGTGCCAGCAGTCCCGGGACTAGACGGGGAGAGACCCAGTACTTC	CASSPGTRRGETQYF
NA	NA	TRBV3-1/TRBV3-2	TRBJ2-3	TGTGCCAGCAGCCAATCAGGAATCACAGATACGCAGTATTTT	CASSQSGITDTQYF
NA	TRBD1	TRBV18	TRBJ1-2	TGTGCCAGCTCACCCCGGACAGGGGGCGGTTATGGCTACACCTTC	CASSPRTGGGYGYTF
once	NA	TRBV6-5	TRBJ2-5	TGTGCCAGCAGGCCGGGGGACTTAGAGACCCAGTACTTC	CASRPGDLETQYF
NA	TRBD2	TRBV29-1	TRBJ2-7	TGCAGCGTTAAAGAATACCCTAGCGGAACATACGAGCAGTACTTC	CSVKEYPSGTYEQYF
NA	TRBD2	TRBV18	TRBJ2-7	TGTGCCAGCTCACCAGGCCTAGCGGGAGCCTACGAGCAGTACTTC	CASSPGLAGAYEQYF
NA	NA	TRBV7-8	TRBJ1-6	TGTGCCAGCAGCTTATCTTATGATTCACCCCTCCACTTT	CASSLSYDSPLHF
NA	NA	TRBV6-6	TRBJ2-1	TGTGCCAGCAGTTACTCGAGGCAGGGGACCTACAATGAGCAGTTCTTC	CASSYSRQGTYNEQFF